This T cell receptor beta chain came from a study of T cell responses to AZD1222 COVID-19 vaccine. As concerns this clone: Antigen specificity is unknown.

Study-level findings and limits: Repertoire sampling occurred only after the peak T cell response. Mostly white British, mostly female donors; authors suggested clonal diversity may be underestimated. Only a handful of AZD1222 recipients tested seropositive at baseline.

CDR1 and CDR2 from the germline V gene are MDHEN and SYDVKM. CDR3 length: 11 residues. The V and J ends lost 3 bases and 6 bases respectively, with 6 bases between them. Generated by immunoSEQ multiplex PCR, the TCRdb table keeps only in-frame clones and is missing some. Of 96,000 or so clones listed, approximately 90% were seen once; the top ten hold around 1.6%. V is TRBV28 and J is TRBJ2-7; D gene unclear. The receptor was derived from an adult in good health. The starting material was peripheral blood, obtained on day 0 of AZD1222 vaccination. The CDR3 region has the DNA TGTGCCAGCAGTTTGTCAGCCGAGCAGTACTTC. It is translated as CASSLSAEQYF. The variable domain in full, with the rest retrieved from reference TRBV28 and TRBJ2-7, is DVKVTQSSRYLVKRTGEKVFLECVQDMDHENMFWYRQDPGLGLRLIYFSYDVKMKEKGDIPEGYSVSREKKERFSLILESASTNQTSMYLCASSLSAEQYFGPGTRLTVT.